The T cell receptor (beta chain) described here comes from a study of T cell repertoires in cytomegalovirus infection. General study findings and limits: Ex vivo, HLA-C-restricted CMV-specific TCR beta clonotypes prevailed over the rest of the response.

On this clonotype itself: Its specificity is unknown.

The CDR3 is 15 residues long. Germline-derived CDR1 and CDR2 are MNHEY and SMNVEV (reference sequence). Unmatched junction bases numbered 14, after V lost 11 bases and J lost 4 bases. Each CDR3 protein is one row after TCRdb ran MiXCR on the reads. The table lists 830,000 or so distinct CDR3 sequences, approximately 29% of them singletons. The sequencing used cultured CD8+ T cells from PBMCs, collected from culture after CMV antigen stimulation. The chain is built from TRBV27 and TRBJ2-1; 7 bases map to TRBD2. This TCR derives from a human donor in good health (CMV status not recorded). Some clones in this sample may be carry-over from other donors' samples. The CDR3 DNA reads TGTGCCTCTCAGTGGGGAGGGGCGCGGTACAATGAGCAGTTCTTC. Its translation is CASQWGGARYNEQFF.